Listed here is a single TCR beta chain. This sample was taken from a study of cytotoxic CD8 clonotypes in ibrutinib-treated CLL. Study-wide background: The subjects consisted of roughly ten relapsed/refractory and fewer than 16 treatment-naive individuals, with 17 IGHV unmutated.

The CDR3 covers 14 residues. The V end lost 4 bases, the J end lost 1 base, and 11 bases lay between the germline ends. CDR1 and CDR2 from the germline V gene are SGHRS and YFSETQ. TCRdb's copy holds only in-frame clones and misses some; the assay was immunoSEQ multiplex PCR. The sample carries over 75,000 clones, approximately 78% recorded once. This chain uses TRBV5-1 with TRBJ2-5; no clear D gene. The specimen comprised PBMCs, sampled after 12 months of ibrutinib treatment. This TCR was recovered from a human donor with chronic lymphocytic leukemia. The CDR3 coding sequence is TGCGCCAGCAGCCAACGGCTGACCCAAGAGACCCAGTACTTC. This gives the protein CASSQRLTQETQYF.